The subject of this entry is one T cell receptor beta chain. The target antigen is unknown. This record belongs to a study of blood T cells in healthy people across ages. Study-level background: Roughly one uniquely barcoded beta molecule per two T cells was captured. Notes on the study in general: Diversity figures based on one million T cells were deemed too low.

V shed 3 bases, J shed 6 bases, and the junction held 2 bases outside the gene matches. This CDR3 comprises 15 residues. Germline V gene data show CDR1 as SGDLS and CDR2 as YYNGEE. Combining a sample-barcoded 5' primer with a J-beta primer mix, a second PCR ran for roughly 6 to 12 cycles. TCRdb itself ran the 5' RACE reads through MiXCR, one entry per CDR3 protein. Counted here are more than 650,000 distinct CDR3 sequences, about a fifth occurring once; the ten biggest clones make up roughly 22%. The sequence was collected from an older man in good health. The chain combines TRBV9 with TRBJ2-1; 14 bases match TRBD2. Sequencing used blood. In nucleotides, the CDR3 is TGTGCCAGCAGCGAGGGGACTAGCGGGGGCAATGAGCAGTTCTTC. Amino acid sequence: CASSEGTSGGNEQFF.